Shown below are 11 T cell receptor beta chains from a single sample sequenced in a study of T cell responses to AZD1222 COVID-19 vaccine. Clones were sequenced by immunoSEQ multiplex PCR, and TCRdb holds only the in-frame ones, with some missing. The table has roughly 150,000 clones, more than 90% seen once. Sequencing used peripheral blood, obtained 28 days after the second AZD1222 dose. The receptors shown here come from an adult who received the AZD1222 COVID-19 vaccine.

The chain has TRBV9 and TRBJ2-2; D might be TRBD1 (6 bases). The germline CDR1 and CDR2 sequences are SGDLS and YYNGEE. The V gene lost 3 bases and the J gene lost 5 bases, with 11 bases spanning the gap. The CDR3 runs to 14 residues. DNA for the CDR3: TGTGCCAGCAGCGATAGGGGGTGGACCGGGGAGCTGTTTTTT. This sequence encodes CASSDRGWTGELFF.

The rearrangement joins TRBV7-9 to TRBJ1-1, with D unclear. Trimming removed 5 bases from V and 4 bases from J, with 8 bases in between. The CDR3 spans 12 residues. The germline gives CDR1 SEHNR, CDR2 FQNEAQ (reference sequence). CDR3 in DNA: TGTGCCAGCAGCCCCGGAGTCACTGAAGCTTTCTTT. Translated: CASSPGVTEAFF. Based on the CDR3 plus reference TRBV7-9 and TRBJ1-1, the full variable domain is DTGVSQNPRHKITKRGQNVTFRCDPISEHNRLYWYRQTLGQGPEFLTYFQNEAQLEKSRLLSDRFSAERPKGSFSTLEIQRTEQGDSAMYLCASSPGVTEAFFGQGTRLTVV.

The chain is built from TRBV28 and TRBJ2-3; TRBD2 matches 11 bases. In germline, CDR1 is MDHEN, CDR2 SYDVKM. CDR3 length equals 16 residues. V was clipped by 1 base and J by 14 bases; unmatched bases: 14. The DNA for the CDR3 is TGTGCCAGCAGTTTATCAGGGACTAGCGGTACGATACGAGTGTATTTT. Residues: CASSLSGTSGTIRVYF.

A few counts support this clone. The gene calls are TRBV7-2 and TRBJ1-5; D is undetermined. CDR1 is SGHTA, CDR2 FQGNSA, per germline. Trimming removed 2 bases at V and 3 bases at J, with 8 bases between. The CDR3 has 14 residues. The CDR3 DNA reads TGTGCCAGCAGCTTATCGCGGGTCAATCAGCCCCAGCATTTT. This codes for CASSLSRVNQPQHF.

The CDR3, as DNA: TGTGCCAGCAGTTTACCAGGGGTGGCAAATCAGCCCCAGCATTTT. Its protein product is CASSLPGVANQPQHF. The chain is built from TRBV28 and TRBJ1-5; perhaps TRBD1 as D (6 bases). Trimming pared 2 bases from V and 4 bases from J, leaving 12 bases between. Per the germline V gene, CDR1 is MDHEN and CDR2 is SYDVKM. The CDR3 is 15 amino acids.

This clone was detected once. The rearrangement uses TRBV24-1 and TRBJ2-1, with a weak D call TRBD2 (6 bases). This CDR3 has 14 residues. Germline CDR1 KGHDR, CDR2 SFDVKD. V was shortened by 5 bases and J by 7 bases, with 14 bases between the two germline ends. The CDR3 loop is CATSVGTSKNEQFF. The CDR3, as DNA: TGTGCCACCAGTGTAGGGACTTCCAAAAATGAGCAGTTCTTC.

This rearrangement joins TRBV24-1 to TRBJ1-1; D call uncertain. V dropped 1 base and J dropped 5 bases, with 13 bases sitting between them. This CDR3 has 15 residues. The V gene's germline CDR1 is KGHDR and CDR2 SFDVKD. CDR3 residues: CATSDFGFGGTEAFF. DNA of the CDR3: TGTGCCACCAGTGATTTCGGGTTTGGCGGTACTGAAGCTTTCTTT.

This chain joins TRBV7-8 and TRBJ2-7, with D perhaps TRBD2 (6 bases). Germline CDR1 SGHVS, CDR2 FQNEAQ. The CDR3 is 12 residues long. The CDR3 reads CASRGNSYEQYF. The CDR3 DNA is TGTGCTAGCCGGGGGAACTCCTACGAGCAGTACTTC. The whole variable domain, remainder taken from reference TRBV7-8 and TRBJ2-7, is GAGVSQSPRYKVAKRGQDVALRCDPISGHVSLFWYQQALGQGPEFLTYFQNEAQLDKSGLPSDRFFAERPEGSVSTLKIQRTQQEDSAVYLCASRGNSYEQYFGPGTRLTVT.

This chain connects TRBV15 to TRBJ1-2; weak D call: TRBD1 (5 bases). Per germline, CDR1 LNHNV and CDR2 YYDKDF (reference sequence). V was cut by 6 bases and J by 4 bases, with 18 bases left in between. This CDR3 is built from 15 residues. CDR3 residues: CATSGAGQELYGYTF. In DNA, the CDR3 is TGTGCCACCAGTGGGGCCGGGCAGGAGCTCTATGGCTACACCTTC.

The CDR3 region is CASSPGRGVSTDTQYF. The CDR3 nucleotides read TGTGCCAGCAGCCCAGGCAGGGGGGTTAGCACAGATACGCAGTATTTT. This chain links TRBV11-3 with TRBJ2-3; D is possibly TRBD1 (7 bases). In germline, CDR1 is SGHNT, CDR2 YENEEA. The CDR3 consists of 16 residues. V was pared by 5 bases and J by 0 bases, with 15 bases between.

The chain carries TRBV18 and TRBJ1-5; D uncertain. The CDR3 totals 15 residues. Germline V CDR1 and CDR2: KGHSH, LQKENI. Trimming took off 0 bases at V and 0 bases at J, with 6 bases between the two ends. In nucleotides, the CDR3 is TGTGCCAGCTCACCACCTGGTCATAGCAATCAGCCCCAGCATTTT. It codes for CASSPPGHSNQPQHF.